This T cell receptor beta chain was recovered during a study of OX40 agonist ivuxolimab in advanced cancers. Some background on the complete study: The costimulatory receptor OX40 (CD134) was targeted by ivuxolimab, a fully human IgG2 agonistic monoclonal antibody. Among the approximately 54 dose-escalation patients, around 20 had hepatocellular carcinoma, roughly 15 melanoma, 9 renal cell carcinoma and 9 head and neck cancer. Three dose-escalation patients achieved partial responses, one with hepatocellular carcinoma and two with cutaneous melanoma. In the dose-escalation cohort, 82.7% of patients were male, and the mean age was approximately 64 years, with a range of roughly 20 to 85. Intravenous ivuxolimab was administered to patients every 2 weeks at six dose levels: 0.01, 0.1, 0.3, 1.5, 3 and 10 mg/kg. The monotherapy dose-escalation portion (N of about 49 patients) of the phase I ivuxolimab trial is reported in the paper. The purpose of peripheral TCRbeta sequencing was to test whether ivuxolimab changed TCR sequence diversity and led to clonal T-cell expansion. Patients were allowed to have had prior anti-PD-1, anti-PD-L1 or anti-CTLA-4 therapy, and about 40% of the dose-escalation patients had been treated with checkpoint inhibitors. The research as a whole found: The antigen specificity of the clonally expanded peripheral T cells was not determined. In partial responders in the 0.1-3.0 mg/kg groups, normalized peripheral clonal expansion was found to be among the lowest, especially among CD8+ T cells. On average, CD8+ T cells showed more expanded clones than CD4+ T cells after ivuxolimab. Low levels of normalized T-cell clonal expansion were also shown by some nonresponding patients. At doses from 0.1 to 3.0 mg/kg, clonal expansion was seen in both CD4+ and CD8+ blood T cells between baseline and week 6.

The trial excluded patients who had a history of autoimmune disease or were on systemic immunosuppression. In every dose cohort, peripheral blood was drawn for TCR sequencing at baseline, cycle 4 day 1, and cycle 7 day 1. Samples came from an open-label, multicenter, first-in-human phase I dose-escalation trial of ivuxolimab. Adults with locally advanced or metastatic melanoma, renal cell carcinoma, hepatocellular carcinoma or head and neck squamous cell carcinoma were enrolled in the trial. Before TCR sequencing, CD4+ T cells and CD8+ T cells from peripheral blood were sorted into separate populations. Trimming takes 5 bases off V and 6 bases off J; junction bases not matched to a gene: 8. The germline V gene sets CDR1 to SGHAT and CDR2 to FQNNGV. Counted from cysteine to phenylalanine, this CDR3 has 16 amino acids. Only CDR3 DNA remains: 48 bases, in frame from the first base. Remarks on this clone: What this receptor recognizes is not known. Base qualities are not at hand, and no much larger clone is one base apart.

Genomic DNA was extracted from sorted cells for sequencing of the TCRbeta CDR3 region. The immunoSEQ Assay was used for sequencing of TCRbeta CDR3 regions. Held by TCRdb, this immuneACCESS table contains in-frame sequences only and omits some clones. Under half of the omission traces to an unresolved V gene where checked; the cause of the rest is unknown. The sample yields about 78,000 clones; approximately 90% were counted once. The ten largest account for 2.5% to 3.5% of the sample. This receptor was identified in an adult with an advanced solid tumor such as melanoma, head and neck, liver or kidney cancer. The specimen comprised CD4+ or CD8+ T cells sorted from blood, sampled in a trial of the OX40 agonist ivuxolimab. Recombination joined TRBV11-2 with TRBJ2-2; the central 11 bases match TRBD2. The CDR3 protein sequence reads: CASSRTSGSPPGELFF. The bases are TGTGCCAGCAGCCGGACTAGCGGGTCTCCCCCCGGGGAGCTGTTTTTT.